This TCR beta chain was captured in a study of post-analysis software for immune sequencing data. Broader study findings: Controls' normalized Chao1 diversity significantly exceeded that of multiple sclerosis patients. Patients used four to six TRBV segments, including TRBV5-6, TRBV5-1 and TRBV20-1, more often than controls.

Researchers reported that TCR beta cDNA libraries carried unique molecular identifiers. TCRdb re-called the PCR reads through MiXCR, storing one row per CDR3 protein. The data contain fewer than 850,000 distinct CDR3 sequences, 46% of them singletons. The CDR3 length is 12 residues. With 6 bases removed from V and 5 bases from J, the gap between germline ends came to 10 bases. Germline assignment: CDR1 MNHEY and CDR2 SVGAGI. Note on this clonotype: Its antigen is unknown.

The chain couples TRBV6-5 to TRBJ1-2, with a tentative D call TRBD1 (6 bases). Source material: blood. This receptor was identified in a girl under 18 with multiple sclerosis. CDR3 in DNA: TGTGCCAGCAGACAGGGCTTGTATGGCTACACCTTC. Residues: CASRQGLYGYTF.